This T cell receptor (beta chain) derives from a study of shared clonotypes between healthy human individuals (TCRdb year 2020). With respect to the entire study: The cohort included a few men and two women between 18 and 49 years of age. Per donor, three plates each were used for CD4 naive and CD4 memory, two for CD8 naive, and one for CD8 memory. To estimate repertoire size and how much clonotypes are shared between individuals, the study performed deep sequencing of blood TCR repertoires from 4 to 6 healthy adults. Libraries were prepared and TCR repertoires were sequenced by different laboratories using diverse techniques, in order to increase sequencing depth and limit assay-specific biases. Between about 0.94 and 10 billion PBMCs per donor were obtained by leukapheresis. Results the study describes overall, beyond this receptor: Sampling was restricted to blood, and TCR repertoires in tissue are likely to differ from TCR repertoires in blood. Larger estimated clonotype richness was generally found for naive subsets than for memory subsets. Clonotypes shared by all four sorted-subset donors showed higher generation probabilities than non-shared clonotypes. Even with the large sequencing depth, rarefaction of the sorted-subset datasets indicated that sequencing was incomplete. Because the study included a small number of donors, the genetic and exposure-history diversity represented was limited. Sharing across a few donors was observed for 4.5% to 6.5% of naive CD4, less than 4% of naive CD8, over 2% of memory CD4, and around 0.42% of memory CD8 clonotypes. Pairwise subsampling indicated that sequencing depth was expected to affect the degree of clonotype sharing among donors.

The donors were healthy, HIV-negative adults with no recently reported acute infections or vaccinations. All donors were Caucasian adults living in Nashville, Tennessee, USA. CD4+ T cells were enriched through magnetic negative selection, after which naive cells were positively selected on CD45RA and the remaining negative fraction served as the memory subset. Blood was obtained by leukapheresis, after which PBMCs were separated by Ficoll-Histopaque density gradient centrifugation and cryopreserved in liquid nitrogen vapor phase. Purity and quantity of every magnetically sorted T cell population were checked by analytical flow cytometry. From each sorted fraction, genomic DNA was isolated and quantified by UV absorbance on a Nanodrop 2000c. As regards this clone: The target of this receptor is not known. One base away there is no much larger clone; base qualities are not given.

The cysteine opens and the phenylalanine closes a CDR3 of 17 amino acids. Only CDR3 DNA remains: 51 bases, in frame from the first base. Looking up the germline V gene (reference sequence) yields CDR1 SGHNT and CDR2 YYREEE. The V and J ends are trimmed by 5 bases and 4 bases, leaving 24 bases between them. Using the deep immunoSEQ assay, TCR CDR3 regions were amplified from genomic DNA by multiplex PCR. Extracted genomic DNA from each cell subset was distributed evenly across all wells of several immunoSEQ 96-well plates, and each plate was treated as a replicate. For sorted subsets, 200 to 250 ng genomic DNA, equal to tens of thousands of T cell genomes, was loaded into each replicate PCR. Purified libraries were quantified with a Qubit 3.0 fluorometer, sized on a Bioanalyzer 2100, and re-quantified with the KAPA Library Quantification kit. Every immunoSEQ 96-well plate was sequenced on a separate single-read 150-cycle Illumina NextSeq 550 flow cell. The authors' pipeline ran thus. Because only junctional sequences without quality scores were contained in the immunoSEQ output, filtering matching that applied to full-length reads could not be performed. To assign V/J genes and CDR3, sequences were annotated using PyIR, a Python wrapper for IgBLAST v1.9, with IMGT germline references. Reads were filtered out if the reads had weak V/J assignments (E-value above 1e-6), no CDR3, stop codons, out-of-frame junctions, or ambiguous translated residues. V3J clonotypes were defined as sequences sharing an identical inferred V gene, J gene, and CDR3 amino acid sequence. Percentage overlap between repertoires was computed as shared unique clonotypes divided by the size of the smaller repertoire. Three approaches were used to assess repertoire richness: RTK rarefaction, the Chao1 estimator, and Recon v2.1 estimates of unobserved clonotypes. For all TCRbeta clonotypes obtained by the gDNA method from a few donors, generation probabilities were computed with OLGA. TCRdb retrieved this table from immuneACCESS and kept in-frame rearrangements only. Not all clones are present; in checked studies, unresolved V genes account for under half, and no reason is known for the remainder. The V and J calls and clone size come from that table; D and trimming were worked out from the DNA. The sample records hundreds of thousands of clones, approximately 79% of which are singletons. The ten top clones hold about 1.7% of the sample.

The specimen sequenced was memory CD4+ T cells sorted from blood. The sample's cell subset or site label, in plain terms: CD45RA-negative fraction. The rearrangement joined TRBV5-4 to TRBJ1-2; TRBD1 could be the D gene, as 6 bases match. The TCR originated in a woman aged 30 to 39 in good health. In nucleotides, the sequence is TGTGCCAGCAGACGTACAGGGAGTTTTGGACTTGTCTATGGCTACACCTTC. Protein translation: CASRRTGSFGLVYGYTF. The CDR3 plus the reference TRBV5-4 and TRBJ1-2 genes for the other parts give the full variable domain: ETGVTQSPTHLIKTRGQQVTLRCSSQSGHNTVSWYQQALGQGPQFIFQYYREEENGRGNFPPRFSGLQFPNYSSELNVNALELDDSALYLCASRRTGSFGLVYGYTFGSGTRLTVV.